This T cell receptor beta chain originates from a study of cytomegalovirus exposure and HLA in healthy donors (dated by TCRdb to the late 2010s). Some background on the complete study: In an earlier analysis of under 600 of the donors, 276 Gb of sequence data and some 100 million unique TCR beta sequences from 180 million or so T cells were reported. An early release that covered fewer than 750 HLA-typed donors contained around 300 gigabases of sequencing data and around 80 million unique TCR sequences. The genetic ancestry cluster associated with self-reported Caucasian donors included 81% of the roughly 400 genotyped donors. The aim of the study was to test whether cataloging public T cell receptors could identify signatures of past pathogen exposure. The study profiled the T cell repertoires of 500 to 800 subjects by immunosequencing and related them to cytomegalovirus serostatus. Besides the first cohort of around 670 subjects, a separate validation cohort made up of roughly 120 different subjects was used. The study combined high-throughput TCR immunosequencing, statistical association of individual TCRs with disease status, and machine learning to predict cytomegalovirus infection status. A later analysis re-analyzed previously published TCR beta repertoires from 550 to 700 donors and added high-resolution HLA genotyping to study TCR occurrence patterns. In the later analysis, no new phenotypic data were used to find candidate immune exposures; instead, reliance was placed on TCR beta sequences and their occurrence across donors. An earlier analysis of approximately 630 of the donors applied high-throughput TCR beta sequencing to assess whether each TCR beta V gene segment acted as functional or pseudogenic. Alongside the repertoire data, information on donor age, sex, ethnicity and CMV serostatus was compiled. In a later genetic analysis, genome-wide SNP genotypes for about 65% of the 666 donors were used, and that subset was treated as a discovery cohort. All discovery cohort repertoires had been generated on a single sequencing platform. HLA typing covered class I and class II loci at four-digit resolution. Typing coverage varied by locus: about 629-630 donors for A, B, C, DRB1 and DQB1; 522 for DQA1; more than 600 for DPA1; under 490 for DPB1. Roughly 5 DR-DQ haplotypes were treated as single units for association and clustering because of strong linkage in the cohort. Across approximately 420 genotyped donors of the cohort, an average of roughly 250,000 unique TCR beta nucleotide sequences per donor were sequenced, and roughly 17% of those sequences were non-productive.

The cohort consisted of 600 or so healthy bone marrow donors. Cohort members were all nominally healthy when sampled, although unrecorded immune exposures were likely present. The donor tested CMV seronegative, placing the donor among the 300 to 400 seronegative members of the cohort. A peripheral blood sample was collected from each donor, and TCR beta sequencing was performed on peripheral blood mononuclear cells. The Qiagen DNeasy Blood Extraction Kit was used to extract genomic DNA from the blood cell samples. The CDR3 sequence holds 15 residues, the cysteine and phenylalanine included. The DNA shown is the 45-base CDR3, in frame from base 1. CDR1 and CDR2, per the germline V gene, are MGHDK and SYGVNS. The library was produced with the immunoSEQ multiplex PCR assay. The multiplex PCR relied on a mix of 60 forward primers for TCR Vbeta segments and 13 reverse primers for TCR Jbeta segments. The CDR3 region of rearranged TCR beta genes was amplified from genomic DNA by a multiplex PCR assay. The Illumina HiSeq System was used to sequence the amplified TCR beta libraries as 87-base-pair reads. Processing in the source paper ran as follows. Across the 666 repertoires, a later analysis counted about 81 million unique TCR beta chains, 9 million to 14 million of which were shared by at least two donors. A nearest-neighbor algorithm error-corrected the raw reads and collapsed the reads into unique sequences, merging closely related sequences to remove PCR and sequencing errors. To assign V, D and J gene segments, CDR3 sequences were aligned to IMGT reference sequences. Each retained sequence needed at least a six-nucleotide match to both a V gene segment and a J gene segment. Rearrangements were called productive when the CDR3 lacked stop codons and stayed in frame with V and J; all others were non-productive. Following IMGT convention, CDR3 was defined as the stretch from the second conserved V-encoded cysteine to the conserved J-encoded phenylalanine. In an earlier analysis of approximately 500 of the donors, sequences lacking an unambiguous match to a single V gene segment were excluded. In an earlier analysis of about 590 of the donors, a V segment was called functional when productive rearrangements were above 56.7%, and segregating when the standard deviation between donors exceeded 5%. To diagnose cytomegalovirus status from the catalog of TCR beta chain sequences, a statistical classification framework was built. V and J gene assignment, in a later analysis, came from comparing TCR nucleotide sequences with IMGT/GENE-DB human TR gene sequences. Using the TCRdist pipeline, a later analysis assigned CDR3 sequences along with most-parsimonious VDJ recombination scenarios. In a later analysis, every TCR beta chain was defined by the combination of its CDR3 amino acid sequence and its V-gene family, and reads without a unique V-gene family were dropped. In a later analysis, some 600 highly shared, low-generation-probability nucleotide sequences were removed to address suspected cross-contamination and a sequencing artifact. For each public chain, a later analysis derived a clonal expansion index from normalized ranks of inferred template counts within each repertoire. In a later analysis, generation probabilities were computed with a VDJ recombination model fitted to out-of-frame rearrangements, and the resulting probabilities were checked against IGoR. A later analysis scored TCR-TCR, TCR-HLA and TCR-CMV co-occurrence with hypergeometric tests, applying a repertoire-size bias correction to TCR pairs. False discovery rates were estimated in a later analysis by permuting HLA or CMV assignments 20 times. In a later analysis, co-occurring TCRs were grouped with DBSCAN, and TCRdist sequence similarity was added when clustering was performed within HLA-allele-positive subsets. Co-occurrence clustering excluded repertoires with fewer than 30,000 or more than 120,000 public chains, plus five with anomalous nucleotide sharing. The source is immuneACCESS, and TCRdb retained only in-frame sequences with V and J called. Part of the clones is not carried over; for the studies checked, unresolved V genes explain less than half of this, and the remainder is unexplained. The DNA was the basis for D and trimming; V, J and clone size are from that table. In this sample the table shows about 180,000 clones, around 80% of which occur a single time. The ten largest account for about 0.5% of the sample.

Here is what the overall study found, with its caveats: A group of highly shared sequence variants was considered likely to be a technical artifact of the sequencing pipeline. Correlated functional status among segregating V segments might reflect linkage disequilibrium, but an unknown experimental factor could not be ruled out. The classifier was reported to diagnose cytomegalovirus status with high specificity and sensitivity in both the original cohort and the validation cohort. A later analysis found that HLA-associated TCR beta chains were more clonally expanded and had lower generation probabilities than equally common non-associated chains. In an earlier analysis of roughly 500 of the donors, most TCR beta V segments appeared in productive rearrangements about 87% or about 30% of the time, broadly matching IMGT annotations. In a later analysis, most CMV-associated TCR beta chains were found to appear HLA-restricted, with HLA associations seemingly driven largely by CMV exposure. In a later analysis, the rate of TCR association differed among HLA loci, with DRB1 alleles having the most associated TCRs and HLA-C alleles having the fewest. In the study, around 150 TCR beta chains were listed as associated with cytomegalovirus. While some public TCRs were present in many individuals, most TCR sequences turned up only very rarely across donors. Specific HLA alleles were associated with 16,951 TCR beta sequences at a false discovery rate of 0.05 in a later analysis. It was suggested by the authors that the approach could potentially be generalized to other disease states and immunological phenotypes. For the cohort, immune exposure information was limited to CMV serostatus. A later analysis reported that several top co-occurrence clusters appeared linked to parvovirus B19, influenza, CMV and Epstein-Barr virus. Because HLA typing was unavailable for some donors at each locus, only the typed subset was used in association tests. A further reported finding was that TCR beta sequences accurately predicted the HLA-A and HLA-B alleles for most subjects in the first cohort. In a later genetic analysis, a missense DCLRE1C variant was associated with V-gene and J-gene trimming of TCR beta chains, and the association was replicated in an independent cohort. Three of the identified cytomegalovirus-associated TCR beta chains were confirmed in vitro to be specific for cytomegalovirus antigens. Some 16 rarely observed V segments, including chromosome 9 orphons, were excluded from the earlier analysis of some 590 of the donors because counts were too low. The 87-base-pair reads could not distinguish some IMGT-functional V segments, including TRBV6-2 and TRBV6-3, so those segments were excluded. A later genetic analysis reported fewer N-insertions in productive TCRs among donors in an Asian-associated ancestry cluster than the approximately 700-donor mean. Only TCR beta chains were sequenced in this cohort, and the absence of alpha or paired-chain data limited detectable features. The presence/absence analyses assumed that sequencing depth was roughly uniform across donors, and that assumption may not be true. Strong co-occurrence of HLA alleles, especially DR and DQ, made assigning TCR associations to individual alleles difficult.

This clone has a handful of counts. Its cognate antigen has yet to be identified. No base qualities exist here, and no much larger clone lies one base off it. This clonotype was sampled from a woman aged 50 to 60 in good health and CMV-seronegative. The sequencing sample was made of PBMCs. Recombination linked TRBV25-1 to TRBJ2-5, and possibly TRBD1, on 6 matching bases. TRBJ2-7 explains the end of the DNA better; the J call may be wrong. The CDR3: CASSGPRGNAYEQYF. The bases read TGTGCCAGCAGTGGGCCCAGGGGCAATGCCTACGAGCAGTACTTC.